The 25 T cell receptor beta chains below come from one sample, sequenced in a study of control samples from healthy donors and cancer patients (TCRdb year 2020). The library was made by the immunoSEQ multiplex PCR assay. The table was pulled from immuneACCESS by TCRdb, which kept in-frame rearrangements only. Such tables lose some clones; where checked, under half of the loss comes from unresolved V genes, and the rest has no known cause. The sample table contains about 98,000 clones; only one count was recorded for roughly 78% of them. More than 1.5% of the sample goes to the ten largest clones. Sequencing input: blood. Receptor source: a man aged 60 to 69 in good health.

About this clone: At one end, the junction sequence differs from germline, possibly due to a read error. The CDR3 coding sequence is TGTGCTAGCAGCTCGGATTATCAAGAGACCCAGTACTTC. Amino acids: CASSSDYQETQYF. The gene calls are TRBV7-7 and TRBJ2-5; D not resolved. The germline V gene has CDR1 SSHAT and CDR2 FNYEAQ (reference sequence). The CDR3 extends over 13 amino acids. Based on the CDR3 plus reference TRBV7-7 and TRBJ2-5, the full variable domain is GAGVSQSPRYKVTKRGQDVTLRCDPISSHATLYWYQQALGQGPEFLTYFNYEAQPDKSGLPSDRFSAERPEGSISTLTIQRTEQRDSAMYRCASSSDYQETQYFGPGTRLLVL.

The V call is TRBV5-6, the J call TRBJ1-6; 12 positions agree with TRBD1. V lost 4 bases to trimming and J lost 4 bases; unmatched junction nucleotides: 6. The CDR3 extends over 17 amino acids. CDR1 is SGHDT and CDR2 is YYEEEE in the germline V gene. CDR3 region: CASSRRDRGPYNSPLHF. The CDR3 DNA reads as TGTGCCAGCAGCAGGAGGGACAGGGGGCCATATAATTCACCCCTCCACTTT.

This chain uses TRBV12-3 or TRBV12-4 with TRBJ2-5; D tentatively reads TRBD1 or TRBD2 (5 bases each). V lost 5 bases and J lost 7, with 14 bases in between. The CDR3 covers 13 residues. The CDR3 spells CASSPGTPVTQYF. The DNA of the CDR3 is TGTGCCAGCAGTCCCGGGACCCCCGTGACCCAGTACTTC.

The rearrangement uses TRBV2 and TRBJ1-2; D uncertain. Deletions cut 5 bases from V and 2 bases from J, with 9 bases between. Germline CDR1 reads SNHLY; CDR2 reads FYNNEI. The CDR3 is 13 residues long. CDR3 protein: CASSPNKNYGYTF. Here the CDR3 DNA reads TGTGCCAGCAGTCCCAACAAAAACTATGGCTACACCTTC.

CDR3 in amino acids: CASRNGLAGDTGELFF. DNA for the CDR3: TGTGCCAGCAGAAATGGACTAGCGGGGGACACCGGGGAGCTGTTTTTT. This chain joins TRBV13 and TRBJ2-2; the match to TRBD2 covers 13 bases. The germline V gene encodes CDR1 PRHDT and CDR2 FYEKMQ (reference sequence). V gave up 6 bases and J gave up 3 bases; unmatched junction bases: 4. CDR3 length: 16 residues.

This clone was counted once. The rearrangement uses TRBV10-3 and TRBJ1-1; 7 positions agree with TRBD1. Germline V lookup: CDR1 ENHRY, CDR2 SYGVKD. The CDR3 has 13 amino acids. The V segment lost 6 bases and the J segment 4 bases; nucleotides outside the gene matches: 5. This CDR3 reads CAIRDRTGTEAFF. The CDR3 DNA reads as TGTGCCATCAGGGACAGGACGGGCACTGAAGCTTTCTTT.

CDR3: CASSLETSGRPSSYNEQFF. The CDR3 nucleotides are TGTGCCAGCAGCCTCGAGACTAGCGGGAGGCCGAGCTCCTACAATGAGCAGTTCTTC. The chain joins TRBV3-1 (or the pseudogene TRBV3-2) to TRBJ2-1; 13 bases align to TRBD2. V trimming: 4 bases; J trimming: 0 bases; junction bases outside the gene matches: 9. Germline CDR1 LGHDT, CDR2 YNNKEL (reference sequence). The CDR3 totals 19 residues.

The V call is TRBV30, the J call TRBJ2-7; no reliable D call. The CDR3 runs 12 residues. Germline V gene sequence: CDR1 GTSNPN, CDR2 SVGIG (reference sequence). Trimming left V 3 bases short and J 6 bases short, with 12 bases between. CDR3 sequence: CAWSIVGTEQYF. The DNA of the CDR3 is TGTGCCTGGAGCATCGTAGGTACCGAGCAGTACTTC. The complete variable domain, with remaining parts taken from reference TRBV30 and TRBJ2-7, reads SQTIHQWPATLVQPVGSPLSLECTVEGTSNPNLYWYRQAAGRGLQLLFYSVGIGQISSEVPQNLSASRPQDRQFILSSKKLLLSDSGFYLCAWSIVGTEQYFGPGTRLTVT.

The chain has TRBV4-2 and TRBJ2-7; possibly TRBD1 for D (5 bases). There are 15 residues in the CDR3. With 3 bases removed from V and 6 bases from J, the gap between germline ends came to 18 bases. Looked up from germline, CDR1 is LGHNA and CDR2 is YNFKEQ. CDR3 sequence reads: CASSQVAQGSIEQYF. The CDR3 coding sequence is TGTGCCAGCAGCCAGGTAGCCCAGGGTAGTATCGAGCAGTACTTC.

V and J are TRBV29-1 and TRBJ2-5; D possibly matches TRBD1 or TRBD2 (6 bases each). V gave up 7 bases and J gave up 4 bases, with 19 bases separating them. Germline V gene sequence: CDR1 SQVTM, CDR2 ANQGSEA. The CDR3 spans 14 residues. The CDR3 DNA follows: TGCAGCGCACGCCCAAGTAAGGGGGGAGAGACCCAGTACTTC. Protein product: CSARPSKGGETQYF.

This clone was seen a few times. The chain is built from TRBV7-9 and TRBJ1-1; 11 bases fit TRBD1. The junction had 6 bases not matched to a gene; V was cut back by 5 bases and J by 7 bases. The CDR3 covers 14 residues. Per the germline V gene, CDR1 is SEHNR and CDR2 is FQNEAQ (reference sequence). CDR3 region: CASSPDRGQGEAFF. Written as DNA, the CDR3 is TGTGCCAGCAGCCCGGACAGGGGGCAGGGTGAAGCTTTCTTT. The full variable domain, completed using reference TRBV7-9 and TRBJ1-1, is DTGVSQNPRHKITKRGQNVTFRCDPISEHNRLYWYRQTLGQGPEFLTYFQNEAQLEKSRLLSDRFSAERPKGSFSTLEIQRTEQGDSAMYLCASSPDRGQGEAFFGQGTRLTVV.

The rearrangement links TRBV10-3 to TRBJ1-3; 7 nucleotides agree with TRBD1. The germline V gene encodes CDR1 ENHRY and CDR2 SYGVKD. Losses at the gene ends were 2 bases for V and 3 bases for J; bases not matched to a gene: 4. The CDR3 loop spans 15 amino acids. The CDR3 region has the DNA TGTGCCATCAGTGAGGGGCAGGGGGTTGGAAACACCATATATTTT. Amino acids: CAISEGQGVGNTIYF.

The J gene is TRBJ1-2, the V gene TRBV15, with TRBD1 matching over 8 bases. Germline lookup yields CDR1 LNHNV and CDR2 YYDKDF (reference sequence). The V segment lost 4 bases and the J segment 7 bases; nucleotides outside the gene matches: 11. The CDR3 contains 15 residues. The CDR3 bases are TGTGCCACCAGCACCCGGCCCAACGGACAGGGTGGCTACACCTTC. Amino acid sequence: CATSTRPNGQGGYTF.

The genes are TRBV15 and TRBJ1-1; no definite D call. From germline, CDR1 is LNHNV and CDR2 YYDKDF (reference sequence). The germline V and J ends were trimmed by 0 bases and 4 bases, with 12 bases remaining between them. CDR3 size: 15 residues. The CDR3 region has the DNA TGTGCCACCAGCAGAGATCGAAGGGCGGGCACTGAAGCTTTCTTT. Its translation: CATSRDRRAGTEAFF.

The chain couples TRBV2 to TRBJ2-3; D gene uncertain. This CDR3 is 15 amino acids long. Deletions cut 3 bases from V and 1 base from J, with 11 bases between. The germline V gene encodes CDR1 SNHLY and CDR2 FYNNEI. The CDR3: CASSEKGRGTDTQYF. DNA of the CDR3: TGTGCCAGCAGTGAGAAGGGTAGAGGCACAGATACGCAGTATTTT.

The chain recombines TRBV19 with TRBJ2-1; perhaps TRBD2 as D (6 bases). V lost 2 bases to trimming and J lost 4 bases, with 9 bases between them. CDR3 size: 14 residues. Germline V gene lookup returns CDR1 LNHDA and CDR2 SQIVND (reference sequence). This CDR3 is CASSILAEYNEQFF. As DNA, the CDR3 is TGTGCCAGTAGTATATTAGCGGAGTACAATGAGCAGTTCTTC.

The chain links TRBV9 to TRBJ1-3; possible D gene TRBD1, 5 bases. The CDR3 has 14 residues. V was cut by 0 bases and J by 4 bases, with 8 bases left in between. The germline CDR1 and CDR2 sequences are SGDLS and YYNGEE. CDR3 loop: CASSVDWGGNTIYF. CDR3 sequence (DNA): TGTGCCAGCAGCGTAGATTGGGGGGGAAACACCATATATTTT.

The chain combines TRBV5-1 with TRBJ2-5; D not certain. V lost 0 bases and J lost 1, with 7 bases in between. Looked up from germline, CDR1 is SGHRS and CDR2 is YFSETQ. The CDR3 sequence is 14 residues long. CDR3 coding DNA: TGCGCCAGCAGCTTGGGAGTACTCCAAGAGACCCAGTACTTC. This sequence encodes CASSLGVLQETQYF.

This chain joins TRBV6-4 and TRBJ1-5, with a possible D match to TRBD1 (5 bases). Germline V gene sequence: CDR1 MRHNA, CDR2 SNTAGT. CDR3 length: 13 amino acids. V gave up 7 bases and J gave up 1 base, with 8 bases separating them. The CDR3 sequence: CASTRGSNQPQHF. The DNA for the CDR3 is TGTGCCAGCACTCGGGGGAGCAATCAGCCCCAGCATTTT.

V is TRBV7-9 and J is TRBJ2-1; 7 nucleotides line up with TRBD2. CDR3 length equals 15 residues. V gave up 2 bases and J gave up 10 bases; unmatched junction bases: 11. Germline values: CDR1 SEHNR, CDR2 FQNEAQ (reference sequence). The chain's CDR3 is CASSLRMGGPGEQFF. The CDR3 DNA sequence: TGTGCCAGCAGCTTACGTATGGGAGGGCCGGGAGAGCAGTTCTTC.

The J gene is TRBJ2-5, the V gene TRBV30, with 10 bases aligning to TRBD2. Trimming cost V 5 bases and J 5 bases; bases outside gene matches: 11. Germline V lookup: CDR1 GTSNPN, CDR2 SVGIG (reference sequence). The CDR3 runs 15 residues. The CDR3: CAWGKSGRVDETQYF. CDR3 bases: TGTGCCTGGGGAAAGAGCGGGAGGGTGGACGAGACCCAGTACTTC.

The V call is TRBV7-9, the J call TRBJ2-1; D might be TRBD1 (6 bases). The CDR3 extends over 15 amino acids. From germline, CDR1 is SEHNR and CDR2 FQNEAQ (reference sequence). With 2 bases removed from V and 6 bases from J, the gap between germline ends came to 14 bases. This chain's CDR3 is CASSLSPTGSNEQFF. For the CDR3, the DNA is TGTGCCAGCAGCTTAAGCCCTACAGGGAGCAATGAGCAGTTCTTC. Full variable domain (remainder filled in from reference TRBV7-9 and TRBJ2-1): DTGVSQNPRHKITKRGQNVTFRCDPISEHNRLYWYRQTLGQGPEFLTYFQNEAQLEKSRLLSDRFSAERPKGSFSTLEIQRTEQGDSAMYLCASSLSPTGSNEQFFGPGTRLTVL.

The chain carries TRBV11-2 and TRBJ2-7; 7 bases map to TRBD1. Germline CDR1 and CDR2: SGHAT and FQNNGV. J was trimmed by 2 bases and V by 2 bases; bases with no gene match: 12. This CDR3 has 17 amino acids. The CDR3 region has the DNA TGTGCCAGCAGCTTAAGTCTCAGGGGGTCTTCCCCCTACGAGCAGTACTTC. Translated: CASSLSLRGSSPYEQYF.

The chain carries TRBV10-3 and TRBJ2-3; D assignment may be TRBD1 or TRBD2 (7 bases each). The CDR3 covers 16 residues. V lost 2 bases and J 5 bases, leaving 17 bases between the germline ends. Germline CDR1 and CDR2: ENHRY and SYGVKD. Here the CDR3 DNA reads TGTGCCATCAGTGAGGGCGCAGGGGGGGGGCGAGATACGCAGTATTTT. Its protein product is CAISEGAGGGRDTQYF.

The V gene is TRBV5-1, the J gene TRBJ1-1; TRBD1 might be the D (6 bases). V lost 0 bases to trimming and J lost 1 base, with 13 bases between them. Per germline, CDR1 SGHRS and CDR2 YFSETQ. This CDR3 comprises 16 residues. The CDR3 DNA reads as TGCGCCAGCAGCTTGGGATTTGGGGGCCCGAACACTGAAGCTTTCTTT. Translated: CASSLGFGGPNTEAFF.